This TCR beta chain was obtained from a study of shared clonotypes between healthy human individuals. TCRdb's copy holds only in-frame clones and misses some; the assay was immunoSEQ multiplex PCR. The sample records nearly 2 million clones, approximately 94% being singletons. This CDR3 region has 13 residues. Trimming pared 5 bases from V and 2 bases from J, leaving 10 bases between. In germline, CDR1 is MNHNY, CDR2 SVGAGI (reference sequence). Naive CD8 cells lacked CD45RO, underwent positive selection for CCR7 and left out terminally differentiated effector memory CD45RA+ cells. Sequencing input: naive CD8+ T cells sorted from blood. This clonotype was sampled from a man aged 18 to 29 in good health. V and J are TRBV6-6 and TRBJ2-7, with D perhaps TRBD2 (6 bases). CDR3 sequence: CASSKDYTYEQYF. The CDR3 region has the DNA TGTGCCAGCAGTAAGGACTATACCTACGAGCAGTACTTC.